This passage covers 11 T cell receptor beta chains from one sample sequenced in a study of CD8+CD57+ T cells in acquired aplastic anemia. Genomic DNA templated the TCR beta VDJ and CDR3 profiling. TCRdb re-analysed the reads in MiXCR, keeping a single row per CDR3 protein. The sample includes tens of thousands of distinct CDR3 sequences, roughly half seen only once; the top ten take approximately 8.3%. Sequences were obtained from sorted CD4+, CD8+, or CD8+CD57+ T cells (not recorded which) from PBMCs. These TCRs come from a human donor in good health, serving as a control.

This clonotype was recorded at least ten times. The chain joins TRBV27 to TRBJ1-2, with 9 nucleotides matching TRBD1. Germline values: CDR1 MNHEY, CDR2 SMNVEV (reference sequence). V was clipped by 5 bases and J by 0 bases; unmatched bases: 4. The CDR3 length is 15 residues. CDR3 DNA: TGTGCCAGCAGTCCCGGGACAGGGACTAACTATGGCTACACCTTC. This sequence encodes CASSPGTGTNYGYTF.

The chain employs TRBV24-1 and TRBJ1-5; TRBD1 might be the D (6 bases). The CDR3 is 14 amino acids. Looked up from germline, CDR1 is KGHDR and CDR2 is SFDVKD. V gave up 8 bases and J gave up 2 bases, with 12 bases separating them. The CDR3 nucleotides read TGTGCCACCAAAAAGGGGGAAGGCAATCAGCCCCAGCATTTT. Translated: CATKKGEGNQPQHF.

This clonotype was counted once. This chain connects TRBV12-3 or TRBV12-4 to TRBJ2-1; 7 bases match TRBD2. V lost 4 bases, J lost 8 bases, and 2 bases stayed unmatched. The CDR3 is 12 amino acids. CDR3 nucleotide sequence: TGTGCCAGCAGTTACCGGGGGGATGAGCAGTTCTTC. Translated: CASSYRGDEQFF.

Concerning this clonotype: Relative to the germline gene, one junction end is altered; a read error may explain this. The chain joins TRBV4-3 to TRBJ2-1, with D uncertain. The germline V gene encodes CDR1 LGHNA and CDR2 YSLEER. The CDR3 has 14 amino acids. The CDR3 is CATSQDPDSGEQFF. As DNA, the CDR3 is TGCGCCACCAGCCAAGATCCCGATTCGGGTGAGCAGTTCTTC.

V gene TRBV10-3 combines with J gene TRBJ2-1, with TRBD1 as a possible D gene (7 bases). This CDR3 is 15 amino acids long. In germline, CDR1 is ENHRY, CDR2 SYGVKD. Trimming shortened V by 0 bases and J by 6 bases, and 12 bases separated the two germline ends. The CDR3 bases are TGTGCCATCAGTGAGTCGCGGGACAGTACCAATGAGCAGTTCTTC. As protein: CAISESRDSTNEQFF.

As concerns this clonotype: The conserved phenylalanine or tryptophan is not found at the CDR3 terminus, so this likely reflects a read error. The limits of the CDR3 on the DNA are not certain, so only TCRdb's listed CDR3 is given. The V gene is TRBV2, the J gene TRBJ2-2; no DNA check was done on the table's D call, TRBD1. Counting both end residues, the CDR3 totals 8 amino acids. Per germline, CDR1 SNHLY and CDR2 FYNNEI. The CDR3 loop reads CASNNRGL.

This clonotype was counted ten times or more. The rearrangement joins TRBV25-1 to TRBJ2-5; D tentatively fits TRBD1 or TRBD2 (6 bases each). Germline values: CDR1 MGHDK, CDR2 SYGVNS. Trimming removed 5 bases from V and 5 bases from J, with 21 bases in between. The CDR3 totals 16 residues. In DNA, the CDR3 is TGTGCCAGCAGTCTAGCGACCGGGGGCCTAAGTGAGACCCAGTACTTC. This encodes CASSLATGGLSETQYF.

CDR3 sequence: CSVQLAGGYGGELFF. As DNA, the CDR3 is TGCAGCGTTCAACTAGCGGGGGGGTATGGCGGGGAGCTGTTTTTT. J is TRBJ2-2 and V is TRBV29-1, with TRBD2 identical over 13 bases. With 5 bases clipped from V and 7 bases from J, the junction kept 7 bases outside the gene matches. This CDR3 comprises 15 residues. CDR1 and CDR2 (germline): SQVTM, ANQGSEA.

This clonotype was recorded at least ten times. The chain has TRBV4-1 and TRBJ1-1; the match to TRBD1 covers 9 bases. Losses at the gene ends were 1 base for V and 5 bases for J; bases not matched to a gene: 5. The CDR3 spans 15 residues. The germline gives CDR1 MGHRA, CDR2 YSYEKL. This chain's CDR3 is CASSQASDRGTEAFF. The CDR3 DNA sequence: TGCGCCAGCAGCCAAGCCTCGGACAGGGGAACTGAAGCTTTCTTT.

This sequence joins TRBV7-2 and TRBJ1-2; D is unresolved. The CDR3 is 13 residues long. V was clipped by 5 bases and J by 13 bases, with 20 bases between them. The germline CDR1 and CDR2 sequences are SGHTA and FQGNSA. Here the CDR3 reads CASSRRSESLSTF. The DNA for the CDR3 is TGTGCCAGCAGCCGCCGGTCGGAGTCGTTATCCACCTTC.

In this sample, this clonotype turned up a few times. This chain links TRBV27 with TRBJ2-1; 9 bases are shared with TRBD1. The CDR3 is made up of 15 amino acids. With V trimmed by 8 bases and J by 7 bases, 12 bases remained unmatched. Germline-derived CDR1 and CDR2 are MNHEY and SMNVEV (reference sequence). CDR3 residues: CASAEGYRGQNEQFF. CDR3 coding DNA: TGTGCCAGCGCTGAGGGCTACAGGGGGCAAAATGAGCAGTTCTTC.